This entry lists 2 T cell receptor beta chains sequenced from one sample in a study of blood T cell repertoires in COVID-19. Generated by immunoSEQ multiplex PCR, the TCRdb table keeps only in-frame clones and is missing some. This table has about 140,000 clones, about 80% appearing once. Sequencing was performed on peripheral blood. The source is a woman aged 55-70 years with acute or convalescent COVID-19.

The rearrangement joins TRBV4-1 to TRBJ2-5; weak D call: TRBD1 (6 bases). Per the germline V gene, CDR1 is MGHRA and CDR2 is YSYEKL. Trimming took 4 bases from V and 1 from J, leaving 16 bases between them. CDR3 length equals 16 residues. The CDR3 is CASSPSGGGLQETQYF. CDR3 DNA sequence: TGCGCCAGCAGCCCCTCTGGGGGCGGGCTCCAAGAGACCCAGTACTTC.

The chain has TRBV2 and TRBJ2-6; 7 bases line up with TRBD1. V dropped 6 bases and J dropped 1; count of bases not matched to a gene: 15. The CDR3 runs 19 residues. Germline loops: CDR1 SNHLY, CDR2 FYNNEI. This chain's CDR3 is CASRIDRVNLRSGANVLTF. The CDR3 nucleotides are TGTGCCAGCAGGATAGACAGGGTGAACCTAAGGTCTGGGGCCAACGTCCTGACTTTC.